This T cell receptor (beta chain) is drawn from a study of shared clonotypes between healthy human individuals. Findings and caveats of the study: Tissue TCR repertoires likely differ from these blood-only repertoires.

There were no recent acute infections or vaccinations among the donors, who were healthy HIV-negative adults. The donor cohort consisted entirely of Caucasian adults residing in Nashville, Tennessee. Note on this clone: What it binds is unknown.

Clones were sequenced by immunoSEQ multiplex PCR, and TCRdb holds only the in-frame ones, with some missing. This sample has roughly 450,000 clones, with approximately 79% found just once. The sequenced sample consisted of PBMCs. The receptor was isolated from a woman aged 40-49 years in good health. Some clones in this sample may be carry-over from other donors' samples.

This chain's CDR3 is CASTYGRISTDTQYF. The CDR3 DNA sequence: TGTGCCAGCACCTACGGACGGATCAGCACAGATACGCAGTATTTT. This chain links TRBV7-9 with TRBJ2-3; unclear D gene. Germline V lookup: CDR1 SEHNR, CDR2 FQNEAQ (reference sequence). Trimming removed 7 bases from V and 0 bases from J, with 14 bases in between. This CDR3 comprises 15 residues.